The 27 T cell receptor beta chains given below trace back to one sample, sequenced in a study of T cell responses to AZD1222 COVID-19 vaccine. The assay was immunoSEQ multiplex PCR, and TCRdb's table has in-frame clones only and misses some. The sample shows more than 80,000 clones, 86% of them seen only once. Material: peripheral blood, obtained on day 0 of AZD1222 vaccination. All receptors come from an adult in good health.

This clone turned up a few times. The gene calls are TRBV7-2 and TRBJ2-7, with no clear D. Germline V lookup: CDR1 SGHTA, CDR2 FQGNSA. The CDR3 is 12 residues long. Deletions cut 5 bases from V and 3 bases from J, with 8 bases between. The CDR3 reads CASSPNSYEQYF. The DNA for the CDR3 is TGTGCCAGCAGCCCAAACAGCTACGAGCAGTACTTC.

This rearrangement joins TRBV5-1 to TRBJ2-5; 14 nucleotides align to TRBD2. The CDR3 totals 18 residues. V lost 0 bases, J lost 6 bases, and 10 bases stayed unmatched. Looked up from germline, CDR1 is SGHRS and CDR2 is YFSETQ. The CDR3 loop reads CASSLDPGLAGDPQTQYF. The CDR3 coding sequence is TGCGCCAGCAGCTTGGATCCGGGACTAGCGGGGGATCCCCAGACCCAGTACTTC.

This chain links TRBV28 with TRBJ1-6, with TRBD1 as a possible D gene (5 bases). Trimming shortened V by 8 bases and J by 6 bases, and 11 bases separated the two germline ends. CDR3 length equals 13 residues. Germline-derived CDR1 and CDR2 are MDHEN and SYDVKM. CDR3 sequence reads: CASLSGANSPLHF. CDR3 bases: TGTGCCAGCTTATCCGGGGCTAATTCACCCCTCCACTTT.

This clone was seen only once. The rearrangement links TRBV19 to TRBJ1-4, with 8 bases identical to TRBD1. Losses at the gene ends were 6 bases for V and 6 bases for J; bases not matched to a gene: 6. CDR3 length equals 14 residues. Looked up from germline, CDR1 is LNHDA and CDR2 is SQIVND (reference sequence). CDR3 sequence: CASRSQGGYEKLFF. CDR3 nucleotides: TGTGCCAGTAGATCACAGGGGGGGTATGAAAAACTGTTTTTT.

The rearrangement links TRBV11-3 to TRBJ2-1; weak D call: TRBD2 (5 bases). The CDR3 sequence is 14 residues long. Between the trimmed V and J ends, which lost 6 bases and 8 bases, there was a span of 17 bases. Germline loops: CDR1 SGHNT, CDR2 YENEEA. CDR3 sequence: CASSHPLRRDEQFF. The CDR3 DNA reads TGTGCCAGCAGTCATCCGCTGCGGCGGGATGAGCAGTTCTTC.

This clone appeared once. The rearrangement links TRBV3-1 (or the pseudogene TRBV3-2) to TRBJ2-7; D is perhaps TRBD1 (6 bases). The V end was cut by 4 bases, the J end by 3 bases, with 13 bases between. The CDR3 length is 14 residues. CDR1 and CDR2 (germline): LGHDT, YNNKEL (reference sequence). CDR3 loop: CASSPGGTYYEQYF. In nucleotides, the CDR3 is TGTGCCAGCAGCCCTGGGGGCACCTACTACGAGCAGTACTTC.

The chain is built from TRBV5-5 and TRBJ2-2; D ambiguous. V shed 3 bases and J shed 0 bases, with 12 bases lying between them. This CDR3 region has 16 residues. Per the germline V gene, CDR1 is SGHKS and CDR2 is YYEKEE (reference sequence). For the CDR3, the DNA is TGTGCCAGCAGCTCCACGAGGAGCGCGAACACCGGGGAGCTGTTTTTT. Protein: CASSSTRSANTGELFF.

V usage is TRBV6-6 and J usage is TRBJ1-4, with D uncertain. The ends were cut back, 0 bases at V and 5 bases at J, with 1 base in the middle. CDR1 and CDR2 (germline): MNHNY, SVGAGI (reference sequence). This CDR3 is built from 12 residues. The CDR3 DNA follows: TGTGCCAGCAGTTACTCGAATGAAAAACTGTTTTTT. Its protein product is CASSYSNEKLFF.

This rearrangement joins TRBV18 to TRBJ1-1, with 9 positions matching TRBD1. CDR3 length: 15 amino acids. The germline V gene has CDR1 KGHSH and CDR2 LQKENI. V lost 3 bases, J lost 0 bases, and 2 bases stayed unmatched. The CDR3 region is CASSPRTGVNTEAFF. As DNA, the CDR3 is TGTGCCAGCTCACCCAGGACAGGGGTGAACACTGAAGCTTTCTTT. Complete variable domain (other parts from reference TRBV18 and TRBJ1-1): NAGVMQNPRHLVRRRGQEARLRCSPMKGHSHVYWYRQLPEEGLKFMVYLQKENIIDESGMPKERFSAEFPKEGPSILRIQQVVRGDSAAYFCASSPRTGVNTEAFFGQGTRLTVV.

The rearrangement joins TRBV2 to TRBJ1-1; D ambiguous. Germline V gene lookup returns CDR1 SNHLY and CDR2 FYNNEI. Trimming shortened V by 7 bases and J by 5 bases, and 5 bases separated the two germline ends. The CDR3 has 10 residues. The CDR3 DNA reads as TGTGCCAGCACCGCAACTGAAGCTTTCTTT. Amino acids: CASTATEAFF.

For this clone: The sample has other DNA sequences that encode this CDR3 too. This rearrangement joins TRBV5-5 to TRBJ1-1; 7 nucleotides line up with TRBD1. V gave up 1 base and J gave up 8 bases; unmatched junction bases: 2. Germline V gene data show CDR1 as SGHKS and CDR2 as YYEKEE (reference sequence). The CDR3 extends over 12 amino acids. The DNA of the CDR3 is TGTGCCAGCAGCTTGACAGGGGAGGAAGCTTTCTTT. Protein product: CASSLTGEEAFF. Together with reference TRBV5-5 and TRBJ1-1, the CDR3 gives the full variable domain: DAGVTQSPTHLIKTRGQQVTLRCSPISGHKSVSWYQQVLGQGPQFIFQYYEKEERGRGNFPDRFSARQFPNYSSELNVNALLLGDSALYLCASSLTGEEAFFGQGTRLTVV.

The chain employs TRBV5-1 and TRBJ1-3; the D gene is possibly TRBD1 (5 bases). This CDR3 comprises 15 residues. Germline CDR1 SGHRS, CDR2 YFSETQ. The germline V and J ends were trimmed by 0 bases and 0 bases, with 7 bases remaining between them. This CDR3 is CASSLEGNSGNTIYF. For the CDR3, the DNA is TGCGCCAGCAGCTTGGAGGGGAACTCTGGAAACACCATATATTTT.

The CDR3 DNA follows: TGTGCCAGCCCGGGGGGGTCCTGGGGAGAAGAGTACTTC. Its protein is CASPGGSWGEEYF. The genes are TRBV21-1 and TRBJ2-7; the table names TRBD2, a call not compared with the DNA. TRBV21-1 corresponds to a pseudogene. The CDR3 covers 13 residues.

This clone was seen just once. The CDR3 DNA is TGCGCCAGCAGTGAGTTTTTGCCCCTAGGGCATGGCTACACCTTC. This codes for CASSEFLPLGHGYTF. V is TRBV10-2 and J is TRBJ1-2; D unclear. Germline V gives CDR1 WSHSY, CDR2 SAAADI. V lost 1 base and J 6 bases, leaving 15 bases between the germline ends. This CDR3 has 15 amino acids.

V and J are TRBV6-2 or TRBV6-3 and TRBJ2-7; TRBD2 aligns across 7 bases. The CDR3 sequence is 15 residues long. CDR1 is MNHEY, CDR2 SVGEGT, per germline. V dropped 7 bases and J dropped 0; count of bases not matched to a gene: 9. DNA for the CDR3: TGTGCCAGCACCCCCCAGAGGACTAGCTCCTACGAGCAGTACTTC. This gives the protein CASTPQRTSSYEQYF.

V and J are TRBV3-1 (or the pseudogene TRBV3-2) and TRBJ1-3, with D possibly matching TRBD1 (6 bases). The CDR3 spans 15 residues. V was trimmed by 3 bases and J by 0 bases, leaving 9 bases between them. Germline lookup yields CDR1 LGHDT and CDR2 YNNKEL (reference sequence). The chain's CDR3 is CASSQGQNSGNTIYF. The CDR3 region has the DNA TGTGCCAGCAGCCAGGGACAAAACTCTGGAAACACCATATATTTT.

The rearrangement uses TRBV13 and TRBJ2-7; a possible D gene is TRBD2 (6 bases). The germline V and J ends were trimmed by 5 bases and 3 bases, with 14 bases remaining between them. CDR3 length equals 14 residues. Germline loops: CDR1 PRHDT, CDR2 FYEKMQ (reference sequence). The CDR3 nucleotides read TGTGCCAGCAGCCGGGGGACGGAAGACTACGAGCAGTACTTC. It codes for CASSRGTEDYEQYF.

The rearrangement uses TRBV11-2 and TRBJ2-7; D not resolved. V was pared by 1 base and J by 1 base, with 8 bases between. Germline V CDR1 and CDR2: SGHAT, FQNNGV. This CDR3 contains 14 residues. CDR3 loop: CASSLGDGSYEQYF. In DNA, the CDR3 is TGTGCCAGCAGCTTAGGAGACGGTTCCTACGAGCAGTACTTC.

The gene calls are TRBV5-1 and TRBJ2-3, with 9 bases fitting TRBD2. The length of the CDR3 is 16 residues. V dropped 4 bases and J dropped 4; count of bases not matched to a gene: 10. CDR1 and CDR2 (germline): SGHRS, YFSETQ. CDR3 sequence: CASSEHISGSSDTQYF. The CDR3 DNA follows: TGCGCCAGCAGCGAGCACATTAGCGGGAGCTCAGATACGCAGTATTTT.

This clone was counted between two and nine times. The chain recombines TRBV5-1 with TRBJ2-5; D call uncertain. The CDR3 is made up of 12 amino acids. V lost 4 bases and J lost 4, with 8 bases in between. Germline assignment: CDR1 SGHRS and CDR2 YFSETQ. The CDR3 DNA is TGCGCCAGCAGCCCCAGCCCAGAGACCCAGTACTTC. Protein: CASSPSPETQYF.

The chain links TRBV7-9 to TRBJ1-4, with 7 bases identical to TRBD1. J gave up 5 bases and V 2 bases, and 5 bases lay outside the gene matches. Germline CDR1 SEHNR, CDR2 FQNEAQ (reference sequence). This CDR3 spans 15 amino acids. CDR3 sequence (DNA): TGTGCCAGCAGCTTATCCGGGACAGTCAATGAAAAACTGTTTTTT. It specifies CASSLSGTVNEKLFF.

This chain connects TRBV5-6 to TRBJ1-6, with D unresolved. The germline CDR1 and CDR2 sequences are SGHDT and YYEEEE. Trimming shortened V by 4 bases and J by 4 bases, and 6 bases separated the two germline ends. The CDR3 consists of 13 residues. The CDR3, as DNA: TGTGCCAGCAGCACGGGGTATAATTCACCCCTCCACTTT. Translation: CASSTGYNSPLHF.

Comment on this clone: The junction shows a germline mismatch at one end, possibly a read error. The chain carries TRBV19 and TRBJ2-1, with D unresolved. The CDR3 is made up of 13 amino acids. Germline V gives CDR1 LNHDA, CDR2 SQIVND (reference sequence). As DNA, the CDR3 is TGTGCCAGTAGGCGGACCCAATACAGTGAGCAGTTCTTC. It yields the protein CASRRTQYSEQFF.

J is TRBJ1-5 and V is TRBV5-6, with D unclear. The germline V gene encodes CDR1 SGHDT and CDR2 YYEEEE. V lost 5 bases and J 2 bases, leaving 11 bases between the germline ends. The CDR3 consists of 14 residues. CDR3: CASSLDLGNQPQHF. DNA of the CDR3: TGTGCCAGCAGTTTAGATTTGGGCAATCAGCCCCAGCATTTT.

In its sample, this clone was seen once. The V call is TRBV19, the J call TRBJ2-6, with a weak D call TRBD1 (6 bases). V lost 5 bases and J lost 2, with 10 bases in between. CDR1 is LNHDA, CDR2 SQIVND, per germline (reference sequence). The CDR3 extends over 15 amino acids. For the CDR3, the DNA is TGTGCCAGTAGTTCAAAGGGGGCTGGGGCCAACGTCCTGACTTTC. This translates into CASSSKGAGANVLTF.

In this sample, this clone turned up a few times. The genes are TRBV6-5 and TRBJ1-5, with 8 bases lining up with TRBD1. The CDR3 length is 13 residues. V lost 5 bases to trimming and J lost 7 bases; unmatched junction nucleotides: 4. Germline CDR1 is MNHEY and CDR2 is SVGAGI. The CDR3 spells CASSQGAWQPQHF. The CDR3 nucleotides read TGTGCCAGCAGTCAGGGGGCTTGGCAGCCCCAGCATTTT.

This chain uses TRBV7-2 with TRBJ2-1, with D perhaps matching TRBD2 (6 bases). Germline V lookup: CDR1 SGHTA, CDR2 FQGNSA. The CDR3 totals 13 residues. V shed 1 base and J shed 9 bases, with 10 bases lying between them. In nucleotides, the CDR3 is TGTGCCAGCAGCTTAGTACGGGGGAGTGAGCAGTTCTTC. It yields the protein CASSLVRGSEQFF.